Shown below are 5 T cell receptor beta chains from a single sample sequenced in a study of blood T cell repertoires in COVID-19. Clones were read by immunoSEQ multiplex PCR, and TCRdb kept only the in-frame ones, dropping some. Among approximately 260,000 clones listed, roughly 84% were seen once. The sequencing sample was made of peripheral blood. These TCRs come from a woman between 40 and 55 years old who had recovered from COVID-19.

The V call is TRBV19, the J call TRBJ2-3, with TRBD2 matching 11 bases. V dropped 3 bases and J dropped 4; count of bases not matched to a gene: 3. The germline gives CDR1 LNHDA, CDR2 SQIVND (reference sequence). The CDR3 consists of 15 residues. The CDR3 sequence is CASSITSGRADTQYF. CDR3 DNA: TGTGCCAGTAGTATCACTAGCGGGAGAGCAGATACGCAGTATTTT.

This clone was picked up one time. This chain links TRBV7-9 with TRBJ1-6; TRBD1 matches 7 bases. This CDR3 is built from 18 residues. Germline V gene data show CDR1 as SEHNR and CDR2 as FQNEAQ (reference sequence). After removal of 1 base from V and 0 bases from J, the junction contained 6 bases not matched to a gene. CDR3 coding DNA: TGTGCCAGCAGCTTAGGACAGGGATCGGACTCCTATAATTCACCCCTCCACTTT. Translating it yields CASSLGQGSDSYNSPLHF.

V gene TRBV19 combines with J gene TRBJ2-1; TRBD2 matches at 12 bases. V trimming: 7 bases; J trimming: 3 bases; junction bases outside the gene matches: 10. There are 17 residues in the CDR3. Germline CDR1 LNHDA, CDR2 SQIVND (reference sequence). CDR3: CASMTSGSVVGYNEQFF. In DNA, the CDR3 is TGTGCCAGTATGACTAGCGGGAGTGTGGTAGGCTACAATGAGCAGTTCTTC. Using reference TRBV19 and TRBJ2-1 for the parts outside the CDR3, the full variable domain is DGGITQSPKYLFRKEGQNVTLSCEQNLNHDAMYWYRQDPGQGLRLIYYSQIVNDFQKGDIAEGYSVSREKKESFPLTVTSAQKNPTAFYLCASMTSGSVVGYNEQFFGPGTRLTVL.

The genes are TRBV19 and TRBJ2-3, with 12 bases identical to TRBD2. This CDR3 is 16 amino acids long. Germline CDR1 LNHDA, CDR2 SQIVND (reference sequence). Losses at the gene ends were 4 bases for V and 1 base for J; bases not matched to a gene: 3. CDR3 residues: CASSRRTSGGTDTQYF. CDR3 coding DNA: TGTGCCAGTAGTAGAAGGACTAGCGGGGGCACAGATACGCAGTATTTT. Using reference TRBV19 and TRBJ2-3 for the parts outside the CDR3, the full variable domain is DGGITQSPKYLFRKEGQNVTLSCEQNLNHDAMYWYRQDPGQGLRLIYYSQIVNDFQKGDIAEGYSVSREKKESFPLTVTSAQKNPTAFYLCASSRRTSGGTDTQYFGPGTRLTVL.

V usage is TRBV2 and J usage is TRBJ2-7, with D maybe TRBD1 (6 bases). V lost 5 bases and J 1 base, leaving 12 bases between the germline ends. The length of the CDR3 is 14 residues. Germline loops: CDR1 SNHLY, CDR2 FYNNEI. The CDR3 protein is CASSFGQKSYEQYF. The CDR3 DNA reads as TGTGCCAGCAGTTTCGGACAGAAATCCTACGAGCAGTACTTC.